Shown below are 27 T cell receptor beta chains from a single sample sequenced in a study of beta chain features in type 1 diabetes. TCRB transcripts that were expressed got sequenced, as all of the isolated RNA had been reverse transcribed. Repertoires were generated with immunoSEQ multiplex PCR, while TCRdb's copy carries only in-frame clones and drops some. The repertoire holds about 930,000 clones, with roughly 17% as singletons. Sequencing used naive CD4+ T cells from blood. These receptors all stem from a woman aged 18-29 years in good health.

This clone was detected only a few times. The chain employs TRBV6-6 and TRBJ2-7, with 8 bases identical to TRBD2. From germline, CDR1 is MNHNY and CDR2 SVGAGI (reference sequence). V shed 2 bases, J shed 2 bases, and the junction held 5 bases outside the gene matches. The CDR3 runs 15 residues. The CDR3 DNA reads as TGTGCCAGCAGTTACCCGGGACTAGAGGCCTACGAGCAGTACTTC. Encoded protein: CASSYPGLEAYEQYF.

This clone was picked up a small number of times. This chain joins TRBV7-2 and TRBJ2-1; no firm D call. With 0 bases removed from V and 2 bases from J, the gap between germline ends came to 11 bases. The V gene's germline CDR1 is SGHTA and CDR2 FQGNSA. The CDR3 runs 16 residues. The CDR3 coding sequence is TGTGCCAGCAGCTTAGCGTTAGGACGGGCCTACAATGAGCAGTTCTTC. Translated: CASSLALGRAYNEQFF. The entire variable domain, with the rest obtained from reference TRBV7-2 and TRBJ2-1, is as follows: GAGVSQSPSNKVTEKGKDVELRCDPISGHTALYWYRQSLGQGLEFLIYFQGNSAPDKSGLPSDRFSAERTGGSVSTLTIQRTQQEDSAVYLCASSLALGRAYNEQFFGPGTRLTVL.

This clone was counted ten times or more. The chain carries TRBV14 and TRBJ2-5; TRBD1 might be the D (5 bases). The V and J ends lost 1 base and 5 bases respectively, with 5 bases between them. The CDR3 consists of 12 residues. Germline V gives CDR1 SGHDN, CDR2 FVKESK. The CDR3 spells CASSQGQETQYF. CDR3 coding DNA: TGTGCCAGCAGCCAAGGACAGGAGACCCAGTACTTC.

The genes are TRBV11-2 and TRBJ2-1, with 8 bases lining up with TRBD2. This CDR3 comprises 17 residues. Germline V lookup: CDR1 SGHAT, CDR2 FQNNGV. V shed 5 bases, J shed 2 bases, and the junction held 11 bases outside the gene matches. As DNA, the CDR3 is TGTGCCAGCAGCCCTGGGAAGCGGGAGTCTGCCTACAATGAGCAGTTCTTC. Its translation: CASSPGKRESAYNEQFF. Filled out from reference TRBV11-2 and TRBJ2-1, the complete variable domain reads EAGVAQSPRYKIIEKRQSVAFWCNPISGHATLYWYQQILGQGPKLLIQFQNNGVVDDSQLPKDRFSAERLKGVDSTLKIQPAKLEDSAVYLCASSPGKRESAYNEQFFGPGTRLTVL.

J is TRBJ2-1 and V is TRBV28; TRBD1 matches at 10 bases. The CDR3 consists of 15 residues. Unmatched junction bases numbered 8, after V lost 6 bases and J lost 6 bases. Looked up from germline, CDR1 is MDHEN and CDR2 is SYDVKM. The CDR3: CASSSRDRGRNEQFF. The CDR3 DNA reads TGTGCCAGCAGCAGCCGGGACAGGGGTCGCAATGAGCAGTTCTTC. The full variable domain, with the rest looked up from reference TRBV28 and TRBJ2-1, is DVKVTQSSRYLVKRTGEKVFLECVQDMDHENMFWYRQDPGLGLRLIYFSYDVKMKEKGDIPEGYSVSREKKERFSLILESASTNQTSMYLCASSSRDRGRNEQFFGPGTRLTVL.

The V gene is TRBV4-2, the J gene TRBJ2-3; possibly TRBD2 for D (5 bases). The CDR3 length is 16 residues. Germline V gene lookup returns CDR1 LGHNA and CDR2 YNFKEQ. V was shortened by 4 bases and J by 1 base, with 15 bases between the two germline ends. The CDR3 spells CASSLGLDARTDTQYF. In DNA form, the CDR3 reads TGTGCCAGCAGCCTAGGACTCGATGCACGCACAGATACGCAGTATTTT.

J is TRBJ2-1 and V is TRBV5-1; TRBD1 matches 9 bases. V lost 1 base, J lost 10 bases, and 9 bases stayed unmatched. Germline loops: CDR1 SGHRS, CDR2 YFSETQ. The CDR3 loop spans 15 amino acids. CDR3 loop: CASSLTGTGPREQFF. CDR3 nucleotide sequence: TGCGCCAGCAGCTTGACCGGGACAGGGCCTCGGGAGCAGTTCTTC.

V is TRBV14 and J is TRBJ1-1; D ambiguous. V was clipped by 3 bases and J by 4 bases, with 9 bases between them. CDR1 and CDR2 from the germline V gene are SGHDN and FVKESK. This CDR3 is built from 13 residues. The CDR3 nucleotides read TGTGCCAGCAGCCAGTTTCTAGGCACTGAAGCTTTCTTT. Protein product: CASSQFLGTEAFF. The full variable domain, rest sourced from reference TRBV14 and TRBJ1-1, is EAGVTQFPSHSVIEKGQTVTLRCDPISGHDNLYWYRRVMGKEIKFLLHFVKESKQDESGMPNNRFLAERTGGTYSTLKVQPAELEDSGVYFCASSQFLGTEAFFGQGTRLTVV.

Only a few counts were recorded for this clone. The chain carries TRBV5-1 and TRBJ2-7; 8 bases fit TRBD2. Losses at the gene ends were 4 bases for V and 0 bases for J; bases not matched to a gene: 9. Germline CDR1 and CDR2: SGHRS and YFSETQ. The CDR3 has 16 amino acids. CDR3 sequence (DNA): TGCGCCAGCAGCGGTAGCGGGGCGATAGGCTCCTACGAGCAGTACTTC. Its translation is CASSGSGAIGSYEQYF.

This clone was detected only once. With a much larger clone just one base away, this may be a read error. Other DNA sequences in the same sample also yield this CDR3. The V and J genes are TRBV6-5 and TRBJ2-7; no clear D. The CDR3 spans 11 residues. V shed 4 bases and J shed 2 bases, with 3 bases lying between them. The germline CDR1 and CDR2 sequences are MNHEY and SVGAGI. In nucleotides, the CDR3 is TGTGCCAGCAGTTCCCCCTACGAGCAGTACTTC. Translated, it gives CASSSPYEQYF.

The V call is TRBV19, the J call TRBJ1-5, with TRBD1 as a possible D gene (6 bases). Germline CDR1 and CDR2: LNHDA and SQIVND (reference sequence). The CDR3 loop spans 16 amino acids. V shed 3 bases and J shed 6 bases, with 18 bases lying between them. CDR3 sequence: CASSIKTGQRGQPQHF. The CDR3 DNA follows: TGTGCCAGTAGTATTAAGACAGGCCAAAGGGGTCAGCCCCAGCATTTT.

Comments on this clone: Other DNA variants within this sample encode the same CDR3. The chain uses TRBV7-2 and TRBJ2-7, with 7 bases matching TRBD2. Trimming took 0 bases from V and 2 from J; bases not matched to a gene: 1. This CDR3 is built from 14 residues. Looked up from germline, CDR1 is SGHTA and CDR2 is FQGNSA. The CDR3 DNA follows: TGTGCCAGCAGCTTAGCGGGAGGGCCCTACGAGCAGTACTTC. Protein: CASSLAGGPYEQYF.

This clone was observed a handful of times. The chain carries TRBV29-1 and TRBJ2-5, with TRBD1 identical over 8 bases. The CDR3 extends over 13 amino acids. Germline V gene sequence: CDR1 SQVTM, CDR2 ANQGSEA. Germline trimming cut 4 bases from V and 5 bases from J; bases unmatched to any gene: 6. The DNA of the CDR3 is TGCAGCGTTGGGACAGGGAATTCGGAGACCCAGTACTTC. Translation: CSVGTGNSETQYF.

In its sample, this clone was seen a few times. In nucleotides, the CDR3 is TGCGCCAGCAGCTTGTCTTGGACGAACACCGGGGAGCTGTTTTTT. Its protein is CASSLSWTNTGELFF. The genes are TRBV5-1 and TRBJ2-2; D gene uncertain. The ends were cut back, 1 base at V and 0 bases at J, with 7 bases in the middle. Germline V gene sequence: CDR1 SGHRS, CDR2 YFSETQ. CDR3 length equals 15 residues. Filled out from reference TRBV5-1 and TRBJ2-2, the complete variable domain reads KAGVTQTPRYLIKTRGQQVTLSCSPISGHRSVSWYQQTPGQGLQFLFEYFSETQRNKGNFPGRFSGRQFSNSRSEMNVSTLELGDSALYLCASSLSWTNTGELFFGEGSRLTVL.

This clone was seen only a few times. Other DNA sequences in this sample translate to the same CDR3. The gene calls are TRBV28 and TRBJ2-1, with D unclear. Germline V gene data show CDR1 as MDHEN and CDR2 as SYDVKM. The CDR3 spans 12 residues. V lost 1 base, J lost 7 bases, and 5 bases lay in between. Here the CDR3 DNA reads TGTGCCAGCAGTTTATTAGGGAATGAGCAGTTCTTC. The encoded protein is CASSLLGNEQFF.

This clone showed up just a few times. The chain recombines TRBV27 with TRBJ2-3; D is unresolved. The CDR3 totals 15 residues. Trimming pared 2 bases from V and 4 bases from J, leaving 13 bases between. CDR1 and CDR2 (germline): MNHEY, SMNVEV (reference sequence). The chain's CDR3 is CASSLRVYGPDTQYF. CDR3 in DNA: TGTGCCAGCAGTTTAAGGGTTTATGGGCCAGATACGCAGTATTTT.

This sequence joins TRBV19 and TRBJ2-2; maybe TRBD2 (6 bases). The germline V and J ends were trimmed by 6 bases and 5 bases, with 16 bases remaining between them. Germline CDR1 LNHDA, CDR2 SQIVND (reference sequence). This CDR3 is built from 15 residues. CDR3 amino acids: CASRGFGSFTGELFF. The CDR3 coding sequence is TGTGCCAGTAGAGGGTTCGGGAGTTTTACCGGGGAGCTGTTTTTT. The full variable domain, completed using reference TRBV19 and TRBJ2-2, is DGGITQSPKYLFRKEGQNVTLSCEQNLNHDAMYWYRQDPGQGLRLIYYSQIVNDFQKGDIAEGYSVSREKKESFPLTVTSAQKNPTAFYLCASRGFGSFTGELFFGEGSRLTVL.

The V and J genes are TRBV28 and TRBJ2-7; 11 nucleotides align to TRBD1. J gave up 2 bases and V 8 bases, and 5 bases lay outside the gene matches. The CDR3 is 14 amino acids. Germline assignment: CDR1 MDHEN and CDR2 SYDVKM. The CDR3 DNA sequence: TGTGCCAGCCATCCGGGACAGGGGGCCTACGAGCAGTACTTC. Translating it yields CASHPGQGAYEQYF.

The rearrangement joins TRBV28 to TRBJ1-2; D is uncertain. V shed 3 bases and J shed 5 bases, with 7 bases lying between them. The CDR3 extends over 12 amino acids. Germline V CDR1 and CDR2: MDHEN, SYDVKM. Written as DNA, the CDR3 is TGTGCCAGCAGTTTTACGGATTATGGCTACACCTTC. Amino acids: CASSFTDYGYTF.

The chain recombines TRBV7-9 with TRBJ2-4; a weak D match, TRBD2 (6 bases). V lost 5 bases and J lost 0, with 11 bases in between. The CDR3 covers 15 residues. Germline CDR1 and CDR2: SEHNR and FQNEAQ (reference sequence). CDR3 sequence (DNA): TGTGCCAGCAGCCGGGACTTAGGAGCCAAAAACATTCAGTACTTC. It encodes CASSRDLGAKNIQYF.

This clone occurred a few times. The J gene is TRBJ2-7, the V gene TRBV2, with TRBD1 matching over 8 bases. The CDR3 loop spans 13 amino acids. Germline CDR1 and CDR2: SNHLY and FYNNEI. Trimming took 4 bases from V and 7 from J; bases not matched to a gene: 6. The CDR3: CASSGTGSGEQYF. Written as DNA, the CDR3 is TGTGCCAGCAGTGGGACAGGGTCTGGGGAGCAGTACTTC.

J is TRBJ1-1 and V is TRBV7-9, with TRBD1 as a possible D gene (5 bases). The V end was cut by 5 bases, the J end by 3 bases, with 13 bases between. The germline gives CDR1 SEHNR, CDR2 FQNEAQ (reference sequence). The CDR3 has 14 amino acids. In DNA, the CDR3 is TGTGCCAGCAGCCCACGGGGCTATGACACTGAAGCTTTCTTT. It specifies CASSPRGYDTEAFF.

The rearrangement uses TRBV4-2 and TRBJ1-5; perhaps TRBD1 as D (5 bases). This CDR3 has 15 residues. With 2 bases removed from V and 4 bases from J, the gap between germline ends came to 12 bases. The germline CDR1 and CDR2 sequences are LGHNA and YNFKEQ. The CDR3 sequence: CASSQPGQGNQPQHF. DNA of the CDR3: TGTGCCAGCAGCCAACCTGGGCAGGGAAATCAGCCCCAGCATTTT.

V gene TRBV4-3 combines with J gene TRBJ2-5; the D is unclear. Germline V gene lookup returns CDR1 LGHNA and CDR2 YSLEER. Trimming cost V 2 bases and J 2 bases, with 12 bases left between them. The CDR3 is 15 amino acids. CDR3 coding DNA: TGCGCCAGCAGCCAAAATAACCTAAGGCAAGAGACCCAGTACTTC. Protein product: CASSQNNLRQETQYF.

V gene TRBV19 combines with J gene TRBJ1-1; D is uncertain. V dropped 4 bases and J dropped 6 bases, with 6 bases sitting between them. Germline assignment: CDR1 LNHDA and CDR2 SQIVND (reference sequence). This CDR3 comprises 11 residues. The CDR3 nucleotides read TGTGCCAGTAGTAGGTGGGCTGAAGCTTTCTTT. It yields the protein CASSRWAEAFF.

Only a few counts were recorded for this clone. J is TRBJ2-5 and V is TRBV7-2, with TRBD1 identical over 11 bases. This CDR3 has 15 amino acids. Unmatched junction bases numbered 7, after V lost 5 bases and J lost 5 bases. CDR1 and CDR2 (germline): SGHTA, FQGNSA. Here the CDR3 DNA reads TGTGCCAGCAGCCCGGACAGGGGGCATCTGGAGACCCAGTACTTC. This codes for CASSPDRGHLETQYF.

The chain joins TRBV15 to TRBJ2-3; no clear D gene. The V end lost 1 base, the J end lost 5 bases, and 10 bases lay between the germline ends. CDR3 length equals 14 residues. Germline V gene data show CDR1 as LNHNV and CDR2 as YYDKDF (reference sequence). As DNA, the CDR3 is TGTGCCACCAGCAGAGGGCCAGTAGTAGATACGCAGTATTTT. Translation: CATSRGPVVDTQYF.